This T cell receptor (beta chain) was captured by sequencing in a study of T cell repertoires in cytomegalovirus infection. Via MiXCR, TCRdb re-called the reads, giving one row per CDR3 protein. Among about 700,000 distinct CDR3 sequences listed, about 30% were seen once. Points from the study as a whole: Cumulative public TCR beta family frequency identified CMV carriers with the relevant HLA.

The germline gives CDR1 LNHNV, CDR2 YYDKDF (reference sequence). This CDR3 has 17 amino acids. Trimming removed 1 base at V and 0 bases at J, with 15 bases between. Notes on this clonotype: The target antigen is unknown.

The source material was cultured PBMCs, sampled from culture after CMV antigen stimulation. V and J are TRBV15 and TRBJ1-2, with D possibly being TRBD1 (5 bases). The receptor's source is a human donor in good health (CMV status not recorded). Some clones in this sample may be carry-over from other donors' samples. The CDR3 bases are TGTGCCACCAGCAGAGGGGGAGGCGAAGGGGCTAACTATGGCTACACCTTC. Amino acid sequence: CATSRGGGEGANYGYTF.